This TCR beta chain was found in a study of T cells of healthy individuals. Each CDR3 protein is one row after TCRdb ran MiXCR on the 5' RACE reads. The data contain tens of thousands of distinct CDR3 sequences, 15% to 20% of them singletons. This clonotype was seen repeatedly, ten times or more. CDR1 is MNHNS, CDR2 SASEGT, per germline. The length of the CDR3 is 13 residues. The V end was cut by 3 bases, the J end by 6 bases, with 9 bases between. This receptor was obtained from a human donor in good health. The genes are TRBV6-1 and TRBJ2-1; D unresolved. CDR3 nucleotides: TGTGCCAGCAGTGACCCGGTGGGCAATGAGCAGTTCTTC. Translated, it gives CASSDPVGNEQFF.